This T cell receptor (beta chain) comes out of a study of blood T cell repertoires in COVID-19. Study-level background: The United States, Italy and Spain provided the acute and convalescent COVID-19 samples. In each case, the material was cDNA or gDNA derived from T cells, B-cell-depleted T cells, or PBMCs.

Original processing methods: Reference gene primer amplification gave nucleated cell count estimates. Assay used: immunoSEQ multiplex PCR; TCRdb lists only in-frame clones, some missing. From that table come the V and J calls and clone size; the DNA was used to work out D and trimming. The sample carries roughly 200,000 clones, about 89% recorded once. This clone has a single count. The CDR3 is 15 amino acids. Per the germline V gene, CDR1 is SEHNR and CDR2 is FQNEAQ (reference sequence). V lost 2 bases to trimming and J lost 4 bases, with 9 bases between them. This TCR came from a man aged 40-49 years with acute or convalescent COVID-19. V is TRBV7-9 and J is TRBJ1-6; possible D gene TRBD1, 6 bases. Input material: peripheral blood. The CDR3 is CASSLQQGYNSPLHF. The DNA for the CDR3 is TGTGCCAGCAGCTTACAGCAGGGGTATAATTCACCCCTCCACTTT. The entire variable domain, with the rest obtained from reference TRBV7-9 and TRBJ1-6, is as follows: DTGVSQNPRHKITKRGQNVTFRCDPISEHNRLYWYRQTLGQGPEFLTYFQNEAQLEKSRLLSDRFSAERPKGSFSTLEIQRTEQGDSAMYLCASSLQQGYNSPLHFGNGTRLTVT.